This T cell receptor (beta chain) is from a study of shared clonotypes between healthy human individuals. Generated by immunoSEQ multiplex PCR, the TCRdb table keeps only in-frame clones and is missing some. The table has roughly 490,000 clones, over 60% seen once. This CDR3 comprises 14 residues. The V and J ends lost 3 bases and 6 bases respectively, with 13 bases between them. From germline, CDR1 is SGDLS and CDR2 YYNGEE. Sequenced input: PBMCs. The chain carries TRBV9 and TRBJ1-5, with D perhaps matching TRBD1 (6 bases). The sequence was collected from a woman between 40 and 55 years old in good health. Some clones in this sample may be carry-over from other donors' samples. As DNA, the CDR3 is TGTGCCAGCAGCGCAGGGGAGATTAGTCAGCCCCAGCATTTT. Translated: CASSAGEISQPQHF. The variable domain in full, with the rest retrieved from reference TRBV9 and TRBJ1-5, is DSGVTQTPKHLITATGQRVTLRCSPRSGDLSVYWYQQSLDQGLQFLIQYYNGEERAKGNILERFSAQQFPDLHSELNLSSLELGDSALYFCASSAGEISQPQHFGDGTRLSIL.